The subject of this entry is one T cell receptor (beta chain). Its cognate antigen is unknown. The CDR3 runs to 15 residues. With 5 bases clipped from V and 7 bases from J, the junction kept 13 bases outside the gene matches. Germline V CDR1 and CDR2: SGHAT, FQNNGV. The PCR was carried out with 60 Vbeta primers and 13 Jbeta primers. Profiled with immunoSEQ multiplex PCR; TCRdb holds only in-frame clones, not every one. Of fewer than 200,000 clones listed, approximately 80% were seen once; the top ten hold 3.4%. These data belong to a study of cytomegalovirus exposure and HLA in healthy donors. General study points: V- and J-gene trimming of TCR beta was linked (in a later analysis) to a missense DCLRE1C variant. A later analysis revealed that TCR association rates differed between HLA loci, peaking at DRB1 and bottoming out at HLA-C.

Healthy bone marrow donors made up the donors. The chain is built from TRBV11-2 and TRBJ2-7, with 8 bases that match TRBD1. The clonotype originates from a man aged 40-55 years in good health and CMV-seropositive. The sample comprised PBMCs. CDR3 residues: CASSNHPTGVGEQYF. CDR3 DNA: TGTGCCAGCAGCAACCATCCGACAGGGGTCGGAGAGCAGTACTTC. Complete variable domain (other parts from reference TRBV11-2 and TRBJ2-7): EAGVAQSPRYKIIEKRQSVAFWCNPISGHATLYWYQQILGQGPKLLIQFQNNGVVDDSQLPKDRFSAERLKGVDSTLKIQPAKLEDSAVYLCASSNHPTGVGEQYFGPGTRLTVT.